A single sample gave rise to the 8 T cell receptor beta chains below, sequenced in a study of CD8 T cells in ankylosing spondylitis. MiXCR, applied by TCRdb to the 5' RACE reads, yields one record per CDR3 protein. This table holds approximately 250,000 distinct CDR3 sequences, about 10% found once. Sequenced input: blood, either unsorted or a sorted T cell fraction (not recorded which). Every receptor here comes from a male donor with ankylosing spondylitis or in good health (not recorded which).

This clonotype has at least ten counts. This sequence joins TRBV3-1 and TRBJ2-2, with 10 bases fitting TRBD2. The germline CDR1 and CDR2 sequences are LGHDT and YNNKEL (reference sequence). The V and J ends lost 4 bases and 3 bases, in that order; junction bases with no gene match: 5. The CDR3 length is 16 residues. The CDR3 sequence is CASSRRGTSDTGELFF. In DNA form, the CDR3 reads TGTGCCAGCAGCCGCCGAGGGACTAGCGACACCGGGGAGCTGTTTTTT.

This clonotype was detected ten times or more. The chain is built from TRBV29-1 and TRBJ2-1, with no clear D. This CDR3 spans 12 amino acids. The V end was cut by 6 bases, the J end by 0 bases, with 6 bases between. Germline CDR1 SQVTM, CDR2 ANQGSEA. The CDR3 DNA reads as TGCAGCGTCGGTAGCTCCTACAATGAGCAGTTCTTC. As protein: CSVGSSYNEQFF.

This clonotype was counted only a few times. The J gene is TRBJ2-5, the V gene TRBV6-1, with 8 bases matching TRBD2. Germline V CDR1 and CDR2: MNHNS, SASEGT. The CDR3 loop spans 14 amino acids. V shed 7 bases and J 5 bases; nucleotides not matched to a gene: 9. The CDR3 nucleotides read TGTGCCAGCAATCAAGCGGGAGTAGGGGAGACCCAGTACTTC. It yields the protein CASNQAGVGETQYF.

This clonotype was found a few times. The chain carries TRBV7-9 and TRBJ1-1, with D unclear. V dropped 1 base and J dropped 1 base, with 10 bases sitting between them. CDR3 length: 15 amino acids. Germline CDR1 reads SEHNR; CDR2 reads FQNEAQ (reference sequence). The chain's CDR3 is CASSLGAPWNTEAFF. The CDR3 region has the DNA TGTGCCAGCAGCTTAGGGGCCCCCTGGAACACTGAAGCTTTCTTT.

This clonotype was counted at least ten times. The chain employs TRBV12-3 or TRBV12-4 and TRBJ2-7; D perhaps matches TRBD2 (5 bases). Trimming took off 4 bases at V and 7 bases at J, with 14 bases between the two ends. This CDR3 has 13 amino acids. The CDR3 region has the DNA TGTGCCAGCAGTTCGGCCCCTTCGGGGGAGCAGTACTTC. Its protein is CASSSAPSGEQYF.

This clonotype came up many times. The CDR3, as DNA: TGCGCCAGCAGCCACGAACAGGTTTACAATGAGCAGTTCTTC. Translated, it gives CASSHEQVYNEQFF. This rearrangement joins TRBV5-1 to TRBJ2-1; D possibly corresponds to TRBD1 (5 bases). The V end was cut by 4 bases, the J end by 4 bases, with 12 bases between. This CDR3 has 14 amino acids. From germline, CDR1 is SGHRS and CDR2 YFSETQ.

This clonotype was found many times. The chain combines TRBV5-1 with TRBJ2-3, with D hard to call. CDR1 is SGHRS, CDR2 YFSETQ, per germline. Trimming shortened V by 0 bases and J by 6 bases, and 5 bases separated the two germline ends. This CDR3 is built from 12 residues. The CDR3 nucleotides are TGCGCCAGCAGCTTGGCCAAGGATACGCAGTATTTT. Translated, it gives CASSLAKDTQYF.

This clonotype was detected many times. This chain uses TRBV5-1 with TRBJ1-1; D is possibly TRBD1 (5 bases). V shed 0 bases and J shed 6 bases, with 12 bases lying between them. This CDR3 spans 14 amino acids. CDR1 and CDR2 (germline): SGHRS, YFSETQ. The CDR3 region is CASSLEAGTPEAFF. CDR3 bases: TGCGCCAGCAGCTTGGAGGCGGGGACCCCTGAAGCTTTCTTT.